The 11 T cell receptor beta chains below all came from one sample that was sequenced in a study of pediatric ulcerative colitis. The rectum was sampled with one to two pinch biopsies at colonoscopy. The method was immunoSEQ multiplex PCR; TCRdb's version includes in-frame clones alone and lacks a portion of them. This table has tens of thousands of clones, 60% to 75% appearing once. Sample: gut tissue. The receptors derive from a boy aged 5-17 years with severe ulcerative colitis.

V gene TRBV11-3 combines with J gene TRBJ1-6, with D possibly matching TRBD1 (5 bases). Germline values: CDR1 SGHNT, CDR2 YENEEA. This CDR3 contains 14 residues. V shed 0 bases and J shed 8 bases, with 8 bases lying between them. CDR3 DNA sequence: TGTGCCAGCAGCTTAGAAGGGGATTATTCACCCCTCCACTTT. This sequence encodes CASSLEGDYSPLHF. The full variable domain, with the rest looked up from reference TRBV11-3 and TRBJ1-6, is EAGVVQSPRYKIIEKKQPVAFWCNPISGHNTLYWYLQNLGQGPELLIRYENEEAVDDSQLPKDRFSAERLKGVDSTLKIQPAELGDSAVYLCASSLEGDYSPLHFGNGTRLTVT.

This clone is large (0.1 to 1%) within its sample. The chain joins TRBV27 to TRBJ1-2; the D gene is possibly TRBD1 (5 bases). V lost 5 bases to trimming and J lost 6 bases, with 16 bases between them. CDR1 is MNHEY and CDR2 is SMNVEV in the germline V gene (reference sequence). The CDR3 is 14 residues long. CDR3 sequence: CASSPLGGVNGYTF. As DNA, the CDR3 is TGTGCCAGCAGTCCCCTTGGAGGGGTAAATGGCTACACCTTC.

The chain links TRBV9 to TRBJ2-1, with D perhaps being TRBD1 or TRBD2 (7 bases each). The CDR3 runs 17 residues. Trimming cost V 3 bases and J 7 bases, with 23 bases left between them. CDR1 and CDR2 (germline): SGDLS, YYNGEE. This CDR3 is CASSEPRGLREVNEQFF. The DNA of the CDR3 is TGTGCCAGCAGCGAACCAAGGGGGCTTCGGGAGGTTAATGAGCAGTTCTTC.

The chain is built from TRBV5-4 and TRBJ2-1; D may be TRBD1 (6 bases). Trimming stripped 4 bases from V and 3 bases from J, with 23 bases between. Germline values: CDR1 SGHNT, CDR2 YYREEE (reference sequence). This CDR3 region has 18 residues. The CDR3 DNA follows: TGTGCCAGCAGCCTCAAAGGCTTTGGCAGGGGACACTACAATGAGCAGTTCTTC. Amino acids: CASSLKGFGRGHYNEQFF.

The chain is built from TRBV25-1 and TRBJ2-3, with 8 bases fitting TRBD1. Germline-derived CDR1 and CDR2 are MGHDK and SYGVNS. Germline trimming cut 5 bases from V and 2 bases from J; bases unmatched to any gene: 3. The CDR3 runs 14 residues. DNA for the CDR3: TGTGCCAGCAGTCAGGGGGCCTTCACAGATACGCAGTATTTT. Translating it yields CASSQGAFTDTQYF.

The chain recombines TRBV5-6 with TRBJ2-5; unclear D gene. CDR1 is SGHDT, CDR2 YYEEEE, per germline. The V end lost 1 base, the J end lost 5 bases, and 6 bases lay between the germline ends. This CDR3 has 12 residues. The CDR3 region is CASSLSAETQYF. As DNA, the CDR3 is TGTGCCAGCAGCTTGTCGGCGGAGACCCAGTACTTC.

The rearrangement uses TRBV30 and TRBJ2-5; D perhaps matches TRBD2 (5 bases). This CDR3 comprises 13 residues. Between the trimmed V and J ends, which lost 0 bases and 12 bases, there was a span of 17 bases. The V gene's germline CDR1 is GTSNPN and CDR2 SVGIG (reference sequence). CDR3 in DNA: TGTGCCTGGAGTGTATCGGCGGGCCTGCGGGAGTACTTC. It is translated as CAWSVSAGLREYF. Supplemented by reference TRBV30 and TRBJ2-5, the full variable domain reads SQTIHQWPATLVQPVGSPLSLECTVEGTSNPNLYWYRQAAGRGLQLLFYSVGIGQISSEVPQNLSASRPQDRQFILSSKKLLLSDSGFYLCAWSVSAGLREYFGPGTRLLVL.

DNA of the CDR3: TGTGCCAGCAGCAGTCAGGGCGGGGGCACTGAAGCTTTCTTT. Residues: CASSSQGGGTEAFF. This chain links TRBV5-4 with TRBJ1-1, with a weak D call TRBD1 (5 bases). This CDR3 contains 14 residues. Trimming cost V 4 bases and J 4 bases, with 14 bases left between them. Germline loops: CDR1 SGHNT, CDR2 YYREEE (reference sequence).

V is TRBV5-4 and J is TRBJ2-6; possibly TRBD1 for D (5 bases). Trimming pared 4 bases from V and 0 bases from J, leaving 17 bases between. CDR1 and CDR2 (germline): SGHNT, YYREEE (reference sequence). There are 18 residues in the CDR3. The CDR3 DNA follows: TGTGCCAGCAGCCCGGACACCCAATTCCTCTCTGGGGCCAACGTCCTGACTTTC. Translated, it gives CASSPDTQFLSGANVLTF.

This chain links TRBV19 with TRBJ2-3; a possible D gene is TRBD2 (7 bases). V dropped 8 bases and J dropped 11 bases, with 17 bases sitting between them. The germline CDR1 and CDR2 sequences are LNHDA and SQIVND (reference sequence). CDR3 length: 12 amino acids. CDR3 amino acids: CASLTWGGRQYF. CDR3 nucleotide sequence: TGTGCCAGTCTAACCTGGGGGGGCAGGCAGTATTTT.

The rearrangement links TRBV19 to TRBJ1-1, with TRBD1 identical over 9 bases. V lost 10 bases and J lost 3; bases outside the gene matches: 6. Per the germline V gene, CDR1 is LNHDA and CDR2 is SQIVND (reference sequence). This CDR3 spans 13 amino acids. CDR3 protein: CATRTGADTEAFF. CDR3 DNA: TGTGCCACTAGGACAGGGGCTGACACTGAAGCTTTCTTT.